The clone carrying this T cell receptor (beta chain) was observed a handful of times. Germline V gene lookup returns CDR1 SNHLY and CDR2 FYNNEI. V dropped 6 bases and J dropped 2; count of bases not matched to a gene: 4. This CDR3 comprises 15 residues. The source of the sample is a study of blood T cell repertoires in COVID-19. At the level of the study: Spain, Italy and the United States supplied samples that represented acute and convalescent COVID-19. From T cells, B-cell-depleted T cells, or PBMCs came the material, which was cDNA or gDNA.

Per the authors' pipeline: Amplification of reference gene primers was used by the study to estimate nucleated cell counts. Repertoires were generated with immunoSEQ multiplex PCR, while TCRdb's copy carries only in-frame clones and drops some. The DNA was the basis for D and trimming; V, J and clone size are from that table. In the table there are fewer than 250,000 clones, around 85% of which are singletons. What was sequenced was peripheral blood. The V gene is TRBV2, the J gene TRBJ2-1, with 10 bases identical to TRBD2. The source of this sequence is a woman aged 45-65 years with acute or convalescent COVID-19. The CDR3 is CASSFGTSAYNEQFF. Here the CDR3 DNA reads TGTGCCAGCAGCTTCGGGACTAGCGCCTACAATGAGCAGTTCTTC. Using reference TRBV2 and TRBJ2-1 for the parts outside the CDR3, the full variable domain is EPEVTQTPSHQVTQMGQEVILRCVPISNHLYFYWYRQILGQKVEFLVSFYNNEISEKSEIFDDQFSVERPDGSNFTLKIRSTKLEDSAMYFCASSFGTSAYNEQFFGPGTRLTVL.